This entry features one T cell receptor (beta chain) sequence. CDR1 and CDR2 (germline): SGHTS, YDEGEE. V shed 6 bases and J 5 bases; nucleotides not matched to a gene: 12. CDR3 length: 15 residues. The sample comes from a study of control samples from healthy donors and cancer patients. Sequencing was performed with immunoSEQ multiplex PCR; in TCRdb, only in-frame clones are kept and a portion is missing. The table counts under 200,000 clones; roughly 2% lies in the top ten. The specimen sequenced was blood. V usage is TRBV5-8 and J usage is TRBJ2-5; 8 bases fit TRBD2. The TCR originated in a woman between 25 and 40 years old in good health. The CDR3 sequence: CASTTGTSLGETQYF. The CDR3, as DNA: TGTGCCAGCACTACCGGGACTAGTCTAGGGGAGACCCAGTACTTC.